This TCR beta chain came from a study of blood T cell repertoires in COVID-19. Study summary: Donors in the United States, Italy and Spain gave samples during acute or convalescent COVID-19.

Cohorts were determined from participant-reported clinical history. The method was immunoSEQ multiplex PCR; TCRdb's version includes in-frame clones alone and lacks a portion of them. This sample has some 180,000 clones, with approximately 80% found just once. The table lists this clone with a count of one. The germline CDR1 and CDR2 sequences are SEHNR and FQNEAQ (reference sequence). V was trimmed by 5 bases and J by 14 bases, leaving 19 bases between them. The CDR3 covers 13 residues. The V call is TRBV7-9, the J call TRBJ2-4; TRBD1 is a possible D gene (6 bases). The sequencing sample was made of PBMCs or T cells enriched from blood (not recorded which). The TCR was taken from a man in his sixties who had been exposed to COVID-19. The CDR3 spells CASSVQQGAPEYF. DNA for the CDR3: TGTGCCAGCAGCGTCCAACAGGGTGCCCCAGAGTACTTC.